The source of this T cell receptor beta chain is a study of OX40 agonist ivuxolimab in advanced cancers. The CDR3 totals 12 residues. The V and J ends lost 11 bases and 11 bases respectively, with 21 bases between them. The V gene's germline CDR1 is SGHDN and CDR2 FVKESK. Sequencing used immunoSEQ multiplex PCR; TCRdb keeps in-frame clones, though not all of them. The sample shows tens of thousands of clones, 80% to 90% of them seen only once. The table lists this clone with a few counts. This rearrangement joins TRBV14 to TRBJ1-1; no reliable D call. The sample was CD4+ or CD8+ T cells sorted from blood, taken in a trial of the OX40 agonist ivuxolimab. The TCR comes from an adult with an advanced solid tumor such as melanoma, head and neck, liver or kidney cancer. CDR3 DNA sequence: TGTGCCTGCCTTTTAGCGGAGGAGTGTGCTTTCTTT. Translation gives CACLLAEECAFF.